These 21 T cell receptor beta chains came from one sample sequenced in a study of chemoradiotherapy in HPV16-positive cancers. Assay used: immunoSEQ multiplex PCR; TCRdb lists only in-frame clones, some missing. Altogether about 20,000 clones are present, more than 75% being singletons, with the ten largest covering 4% to 5.5%. Sequencing was performed on blood, taken from a patient who underwent chemoradiotherapy. Receptor source: a human donor with HPV-associated anogenital cancer.

The chain couples TRBV15 to TRBJ2-5, with D possibly called TRBD1 or TRBD2 (5 bases each). V was cut by 1 base and J by 0 bases, with 9 bases left in between. The CDR3 is 15 residues long. Germline-derived CDR1 and CDR2 are LNHNV and YYDKDF (reference sequence). The CDR3 DNA reads TGTGCCACCAGCAGAGTATGGGGGAACCAAGAGACCCAGTACTTC. It specifies CATSRVWGNQETQYF.

The chain couples TRBV6-1 to TRBJ2-2, with D possibly being TRBD2 (5 bases). Germline V gene lookup returns CDR1 MNHNS and CDR2 SASEGT. The CDR3 consists of 15 residues. Between the trimmed V and J ends, which lost 6 bases and 3 bases, there was a span of 14 bases. The CDR3 DNA follows: TGTGCCAGCAGGGAGGTACGGGTCGACACCGGGGAGCTGTTTTTT. Translation: CASREVRVDTGELFF.

The sample holds one count of this clone. This chain uses TRBV19 with TRBJ2-7, with TRBD2 matching over 8 bases. The V gene end was trimmed by 4 bases and the J gene end by 6 bases; junction bases not matched to a gene: 8. Germline V CDR1 and CDR2: LNHDA, SQIVND (reference sequence). The CDR3 length is 14 residues. CDR3 sequence: CASSTTGGVSEQYF. CDR3 bases: TGTGCCAGTAGTACCACCGGGGGGGTTAGCGAGCAGTACTTC. The full variable domain, rest sourced from reference TRBV19 and TRBJ2-7, is DGGITQSPKYLFRKEGQNVTLSCEQNLNHDAMYWYRQDPGQGLRLIYYSQIVNDFQKGDIAEGYSVSREKKESFPLTVTSAQKNPTAFYLCASSTTGGVSEQYFGPGTRLTVT.

The chain employs TRBV6-6 and TRBJ2-7; TRBD1 matches at 9 bases. V lost 6 bases and J lost 4; bases outside the gene matches: 7. The CDR3 sequence is 14 residues long. Germline V gene data show CDR1 as MNHNY and CDR2 as SVGAGI (reference sequence). CDR3 protein: CASSTGTGPYEQYF. As DNA, the CDR3 is TGTGCCAGCAGCACCGGGACAGGGCCTTACGAGCAGTACTTC.

The gene calls are TRBV19 and TRBJ1-1; TRBD1 agrees at 10 bases. The CDR3 contains 15 residues. In germline, CDR1 is LNHDA, CDR2 SQIVND (reference sequence). CDR3 sequence: CASDSGDRGWTEAFF. In nucleotides, the CDR3 is TGTGCGAGTGACTCCGGGGACAGGGGATGGACTGAAGCTTTCTTT.

V gene TRBV25-1 combines with J gene TRBJ1-6; TRBD1 might be the D (6 bases). CDR3 length: 15 amino acids. Deletions cut 7 bases from V and 7 bases from J, with 17 bases between. Germline values: CDR1 MGHDK, CDR2 SYGVNS. CDR3 bases: TGTGCCAGCACCTTCCGGGGGGCGGGGAATTCACCCCTCCACTTT. This codes for CASTFRGAGNSPLHF.

The CDR3 nucleotides read TGTGCCAGCAGCCAATCTATTGTGGCGGACGAGCAGTACTTC. Translating gives CASSQSIVADEQYF. This sequence joins TRBV4-2 and TRBJ2-5; D unresolved. The tail of the sequence fits TRBJ2-7 better, so the J call may be wrong. The CDR3 is 14 residues long. Germline lookup yields CDR1 LGHNA and CDR2 YNFKEQ.

In this sample, this clone turned up a few times. This chain links TRBV7-9 with TRBJ2-2; 7 bases map to TRBD2. The CDR3 is 16 amino acids. Germline-derived CDR1 and CDR2 are SEHNR and FQNEAQ (reference sequence). Trimming took 5 bases from V and 4 from J; bases not matched to a gene: 10. CDR3 DNA: TGTGCCAGCAGCCCCGTTGGCGGGAGTGGCACCGGGGAGCTGTTTTTT. Translating gives CASSPVGGSGTGELFF. The whole variable domain, remainder taken from reference TRBV7-9 and TRBJ2-2, is DTGVSQNPRHKITKRGQNVTFRCDPISEHNRLYWYRQTLGQGPEFLTYFQNEAQLEKSRLLSDRFSAERPKGSFSTLEIQRTEQGDSAMYLCASSPVGGSGTGELFFGEGSRLTVL.

The chain recombines TRBV7-8 with TRBJ2-7; 7 nucleotides match TRBD1. Trimming took 4 bases from V and 7 from J; bases not matched to a gene: 13. The CDR3 runs to 15 residues. Germline V CDR1 and CDR2: SGHVS, FQNEAQ. The CDR3 sequence: CASSSPRQGTGEQYF. CDR3 in DNA: TGTGCCAGCAGCTCCCCGAGACAGGGAACCGGAGAGCAGTACTTC. Drawing the rest from reference TRBV7-8 and TRBJ2-7, the complete variable domain is GAGVSQSPRYKVAKRGQDVALRCDPISGHVSLFWYQQALGQGPEFLTYFQNEAQLDKSGLPSDRFFAERPEGSVSTLKIQRTQQEDSAVYLCASSSPRQGTGEQYFGPGTRLTVT.

This rearrangement joins TRBV5-1 to TRBJ2-3; TRBD2 aligns across 12 bases. CDR1 SGHRS and CDR2 YFSETQ come from the germline V gene. The V and J ends lost 4 bases and 4 bases, in that order; junction bases with no gene match: 7. The CDR3 is 16 residues long. The CDR3 DNA reads as TGCGCCAGCAGCCCGTGGACTAGCGGGATTGCAGATACGCAGTATTTT. This codes for CASSPWTSGIADTQYF.

V is TRBV2 and J is TRBJ2-7; D is perhaps TRBD1 or TRBD2 (5 bases each). Germline CDR1 reads SNHLY; CDR2 reads FYNNEI. Trimming stripped 0 bases from V and 11 bases from J, with 20 bases between. The CDR3 contains 15 residues. The CDR3 sequence: CASSEARRGALEKYF. Here the CDR3 DNA reads TGTGCCAGCAGTGAAGCGCGAAGGGGAGCGTTGGAAAAGTACTTC.

The V and J genes are TRBV4-1 and TRBJ2-2; the match to TRBD2 covers 14 bases. J gave up 3 bases and V 1 base, and 10 bases lay outside the gene matches. The germline gives CDR1 MGHRA, CDR2 YSYEKL. This CDR3 has 20 residues. CDR3 sequence: CASSQARLAGGRADTGELFF. CDR3 nucleotide sequence: TGCGCCAGCAGCCAAGCTAGACTAGCGGGAGGGAGGGCCGACACCGGGGAGCTGTTTTTT.

This chain links TRBV15 with TRBJ1-1; 8 bases align to TRBD1. The CDR3 totals 15 residues. Per the germline V gene, CDR1 is LNHNV and CDR2 is YYDKDF (reference sequence). V shed 3 bases, J shed 4 bases, and the junction held 7 bases outside the gene matches. CDR3 DNA sequence: TGTGCCACCAGCAGGGTACAGGGGGGGTTCACTGAAGCTTTCTTT. This sequence encodes CATSRVQGGFTEAFF.

The chain uses TRBV30 and TRBJ2-1; a weak D match, TRBD2 (5 bases). Germline CDR1 and CDR2: GTSNPN and SVGIG (reference sequence). The CDR3 length is 13 residues. V lost 1 base, J lost 7 bases, and 11 bases lay in between. The CDR3 sequence: CAWSESSLNEQFF. CDR3 nucleotide sequence: TGTGCCTGGAGTGAGTCTAGCCTAAATGAGCAGTTCTTC.

The sample holds a few counts of this clone. The chain carries TRBV7-9 and TRBJ2-1; unclear D gene. CDR1 is SEHNR, CDR2 FQNEAQ, per germline (reference sequence). V was pared by 3 bases and J by 6 bases, with 15 bases between. The CDR3 contains 15 residues. CDR3: CASSFAAPQANEQFF. In DNA, the CDR3 is TGTGCCAGCAGCTTCGCTGCGCCCCAAGCCAATGAGCAGTTCTTC.

The J gene is TRBJ2-7, the V gene TRBV11-2; TRBD2 matches at 10 bases. Germline CDR1 is SGHAT and CDR2 is FQNNGV. The CDR3 length is 15 residues. V shed 0 bases, J shed 7 bases, and the junction held 6 bases outside the gene matches. The CDR3 loop reads CASSLERAGGGEQYF. Here the CDR3 DNA reads TGTGCCAGCAGCTTAGAGCGAGCGGGAGGGGGTGAGCAGTACTTC.

The V call is TRBV7-3, the J call TRBJ2-1, with 7 bases lining up with TRBD1. The germline CDR1 and CDR2 sequences are SGHTA and FQGTGA. This CDR3 comprises 15 residues. V was clipped by 2 bases and J by 5 bases; unmatched bases: 6. The CDR3 region is CASSLEGAQNNEQFF. The CDR3 DNA reads as TGTGCCAGCAGCTTAGAGGGGGCGCAAAACAATGAGCAGTTCTTC.

This clone is large in the sample. The chain is built from TRBV6-5 and TRBJ1-2; D ambiguous. Germline V lookup: CDR1 MNHEY, CDR2 SVGAGI. The CDR3 loop spans 15 amino acids. Deletions cut 0 bases from V and 2 bases from J, with 10 bases between. In DNA form, the CDR3 reads TGTGCCAGCAGTTACTCGGGCGTTCCGAACTATGGCTACACCTTC. Translating it yields CASSYSGVPNYGYTF.

This clone was observed a handful of times. The chain employs TRBV15 and TRBJ1-4; 8 nucleotides match TRBD1. Germline V CDR1 and CDR2: LNHNV, YYDKDF (reference sequence). V was pared by 1 base and J by 7 bases, with 5 bases of the junction left unmatched. This CDR3 has 15 amino acids. DNA of the CDR3: TGTGCCACCAGCAGAGGCGACAGGGGTGGTGAAAAACTGTTTTTT. It encodes CATSRGDRGGEKLFF.

The chain joins TRBV6-1 to TRBJ1-2, with no clear D. Trimming took 5 bases from V and 8 from J, leaving 15 bases between them. CDR3 size: 13 residues. Germline V gene data show CDR1 as MNHNS and CDR2 as SASEGT. The CDR3 is CASSMRRADGYTF. In DNA, the CDR3 is TGTGCCAGCAGTATGCGAAGGGCAGACGGCTACACCTTC.

This clone was recorded a few times. The chain links TRBV5-1 to TRBJ2-5, with TRBD1 matching 8 bases. Germline trimming cut 2 bases from V and 5 bases from J; bases unmatched to any gene: 8. Per the germline V gene, CDR1 is SGHRS and CDR2 is YFSETQ. The CDR3 is made up of 15 amino acids. CDR3: CASSFGQGGTETQYF. The CDR3 nucleotides are TGCGCCAGCAGCTTTGGACAGGGAGGCACGGAGACCCAGTACTTC.